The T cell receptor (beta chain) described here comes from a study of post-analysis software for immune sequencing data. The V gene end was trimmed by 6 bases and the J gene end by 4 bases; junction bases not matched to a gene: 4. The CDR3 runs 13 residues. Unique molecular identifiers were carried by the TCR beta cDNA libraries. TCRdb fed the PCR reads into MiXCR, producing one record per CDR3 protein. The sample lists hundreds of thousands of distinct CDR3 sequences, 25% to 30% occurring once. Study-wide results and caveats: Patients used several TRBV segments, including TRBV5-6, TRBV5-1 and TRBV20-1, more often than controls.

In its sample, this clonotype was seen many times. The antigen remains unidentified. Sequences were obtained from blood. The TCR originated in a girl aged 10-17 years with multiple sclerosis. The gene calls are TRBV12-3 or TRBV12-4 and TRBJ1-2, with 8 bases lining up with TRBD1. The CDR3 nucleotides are TGTGCCAGCAGCCCCGGGACAGGCTATGGCTACACCTTC. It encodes CASSPGTGYGYTF.